Listed below are T cell receptor beta chains from one sample, sequenced in a study of cytomegalovirus exposure and HLA in healthy donors. Method: immunoSEQ multiplex PCR; TCRdb's copy keeps in-frame clones and lacks some. The sample shows 150,000 to 200,000 clones, about 62% of them seen only once. Sequenced input: PBMCs. The receptors here all came from a man aged 35-49 years in good health and CMV-seronegative. Both conserved end residues are part of each CDR3. A D gene is named only where the DNA matches it firmly. Expanded clones get a size class; other rows say once, few or many, or leave the size out.

CDR3: CASLAGTGTGEQYF; DNA: TGTGCCAGCTTAGCCGGGACAGGGACGGGGGAGCAGTACTTC; J: TRBJ2-7; size: few; D: TRBD1; V: TRBV6-6
CDR3: CSSSPPKRENGETQYF; DNA: TGTTCCAGCAGCCCCCCCAAGCGGGAGAACGGAGAGACCCAGTACTTC; J: TRBJ2-5; size: NA; D: TRBD2; V: TRBV7-9
CDR3: CSVGRTSTDTQYF; DNA: TGCAGCGTGGGGAGGACTAGCACAGATACGCAGTATTTT; J: TRBJ2-3; size: NA; D: NA; V: TRBV29-1
CDR3: CASSDGASGNNEQFF; DNA: TGTGCCAGCAGTGATGGGGCTAGCGGGAACAATGAGCAGTTCTTC; J: TRBJ2-1; size: NA; D: TRBD2; V: TRBV6-4
CDR3: CASSLEGQNYNYGYTF; DNA: TGTGCCAGCAGCTTGGAGGGACAGAATTATAACTATGGCTACACCTTC; J: TRBJ1-2; size: few; D: TRBD1; V: TRBV5-5
CDR3: CASSEGLAGSTDTQYF; DNA: TGTGCCAGCTCAGAAGGACTAGCGGGGAGCACAGATACGCAGTATTTT; J: TRBJ2-3; size: NA; D: TRBD2; V: TRBV18
CDR3: CSQPGGYGYTF; DNA: TGCAGCCAACCGGGAGGCTATGGCTACACCTTC; J: TRBJ1-2; size: NA; D: NA; V: TRBV20-1
CDR3: CASSAQGQGYQPQHF; DNA: TGTGCCAGCAGTGCTCAGGGACAGGGTTATCAGCCCCAGCATTTT; J: TRBJ1-5; size: few; D: TRBD1; V: TRBV6-1
CDR3: CASTRTSGGEHEQYF; DNA: TGTGCCAGTACTCGGACTAGCGGGGGTGAACACGAGCAGTACTTC; J: TRBJ2-7; size: NA; D: TRBD2; V: TRBV19
CDR3: CANQHEGANTGELFF; DNA: TGTGCCAACCAACACGAGGGAGCGAACACCGGGGAGCTGTTTTTT; J: TRBJ2-2; size: once; D: NA; V: TRBV7-2
CDR3: CSVEDGGNTEAFF; DNA: TGCAGCGTTGAAGATGGAGGGAACACTGAAGCTTTCTTT; J: TRBJ1-1; size: NA; D: NA; V: TRBV29-1
CDR3: CASSISGEPHNEQFF; DNA: TGTGCCAGTAGTATATCCGGGGAACCTCACAATGAGCAGTTCTTC; J: TRBJ2-1; size: NA; D: NA; V: TRBV19
CDR3: CASSGGATYEQYF; DNA: TGTGCCAGCAGCGGGGGGGCAACCTACGAGCAGTACTTC; J: TRBJ2-7; size: NA; D: TRBD2; V: TRBV27
CDR3: CASSPRGRTDTQYF; DNA: TGTGCCAGCAGCCCCAGGGGGCGGACAGATACGCAGTATTTT; J: TRBJ2-3; size: few; D: TRBD1; V: TRBV11-3
CDR3: CASSLAQLLSGNTIYF; DNA: TGTGCCAGCAGCTTAGCGCAGTTGCTCTCTGGAAACACCATATATTTT; J: TRBJ1-3; size: few; D: NA; V: TRBV7-2
CDR3: CASSLQSGGVYEQYF; DNA: TGCGCCAGCAGCTTGCAAAGCGGGGGGGTATACGAGCAGTACTTC; J: TRBJ2-7; size: NA; D: TRBD2; V: TRBV5-1
CDR3: CASSRRASGGNEQFF; DNA: TGTGCCAGCAGTCGAAGGGCCTCCGGGGGGAATGAGCAGTTCTTC; J: TRBJ2-1; size: NA; D: TRBD2; V: TRBV7-9
CDR3: CAWSVGQGSANVLTF; DNA: TGTGCCTGGAGCGTGGGACAGGGTAGTGCCAACGTCCTGACTTTC; J: TRBJ2-6; size: NA; D: TRBD1; V: TRBV30
CDR3: CASRPTSGGWETQYF; DNA: TGTGCCAGCAGACCGACTAGCGGGGGGTGGGAGACCCAGTACTTC; J: TRBJ2-5; size: NA; D: TRBD2; V: TRBV27
CDR3: CSSSLGQGETQYF; DNA: TGTTCCAGCAGCTTAGGACAGGGGGAGACCCAGTACTTC; J: TRBJ2-5; size: NA; D: TRBD1; V: TRBV7-9
CDR3: CASSLALGGGTDTQYF; DNA: TGTGCCAGCAGCTTAGCGCTCGGGGGGGGCACAGATACGCAGTATTTT; J: TRBJ2-3; size: few; D: TRBD2; V: TRBV7-6
CDR3: CASSLPGLAGASVYEQYF; DNA: TGTGCCAGCAGCTTACCTGGACTAGCGGGAGCCTCCGTTTACGAGCAGTACTTC; J: TRBJ2-7; size: NA; D: TRBD2; V: TRBV7-9